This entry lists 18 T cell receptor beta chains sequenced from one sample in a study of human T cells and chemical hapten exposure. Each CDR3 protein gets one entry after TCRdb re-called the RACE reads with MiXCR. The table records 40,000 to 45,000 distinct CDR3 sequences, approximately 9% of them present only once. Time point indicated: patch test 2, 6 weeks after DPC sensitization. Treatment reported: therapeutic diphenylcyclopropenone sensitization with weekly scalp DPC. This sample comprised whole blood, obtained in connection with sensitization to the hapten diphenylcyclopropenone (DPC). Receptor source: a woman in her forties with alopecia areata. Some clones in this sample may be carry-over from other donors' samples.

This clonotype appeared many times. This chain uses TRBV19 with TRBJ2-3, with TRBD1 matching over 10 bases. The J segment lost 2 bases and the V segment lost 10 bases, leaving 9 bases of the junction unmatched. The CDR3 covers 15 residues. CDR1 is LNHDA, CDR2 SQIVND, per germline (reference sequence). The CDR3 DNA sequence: TGTGCCACCGCGACAGGGGGCGAGTTCACAGATACGCAGTATTTT. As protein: CATATGGEFTDTQYF.

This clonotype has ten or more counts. The DNA of the CDR3 is TGTGCCAGCAGCCAAGACGGCAGACCGAACACTGAAGCTTTCTTT. Encoded protein: CASSQDGRPNTEAFF. The rearrangement joins TRBV3-1 to TRBJ1-1; D remains ambiguous. Looked up from germline, CDR1 is LGHDT and CDR2 is YNNKEL (reference sequence). The CDR3 runs 15 residues. V was clipped by 0 bases and J by 1 base, with 9 bases between them.

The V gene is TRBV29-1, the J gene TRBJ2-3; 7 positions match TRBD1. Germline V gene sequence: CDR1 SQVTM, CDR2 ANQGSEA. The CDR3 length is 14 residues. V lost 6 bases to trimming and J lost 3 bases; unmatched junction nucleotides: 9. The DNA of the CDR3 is TGCAGCGTACTACCGAACAGGGGAACAGATACGCAGTATTTT. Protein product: CSVLPNRGTDTQYF.

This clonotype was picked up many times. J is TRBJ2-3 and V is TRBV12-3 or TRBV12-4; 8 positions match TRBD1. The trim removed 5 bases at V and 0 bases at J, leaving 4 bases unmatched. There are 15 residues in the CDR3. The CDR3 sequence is CASSHGQGSTDTQYF. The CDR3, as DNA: TGTGCCAGCAGTCACGGACAGGGTAGCACAGATACGCAGTATTTT.

The CDR3 spells CASSLATSGGLTDTQYF. The CDR3 bases are TGCGCCAGCAGCTTGGCCACTAGCGGGGGCCTCACAGATACGCAGTATTTT. The rearrangement links TRBV4-1 to TRBJ2-3, with TRBD2 matching 11 bases. Germline V CDR1 and CDR2: MGHRA, YSYEKL. The V segment lost 5 bases and the J segment 2 bases; nucleotides outside the gene matches: 9. This CDR3 is 17 amino acids long.

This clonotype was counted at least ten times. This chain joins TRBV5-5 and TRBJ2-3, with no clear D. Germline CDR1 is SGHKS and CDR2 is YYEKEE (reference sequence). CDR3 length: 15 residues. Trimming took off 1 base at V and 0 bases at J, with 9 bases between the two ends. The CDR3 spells CASSLMGQSTDTQYF. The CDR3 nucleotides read TGTGCCAGCAGCTTGATGGGCCAGAGCACAGATACGCAGTATTTT. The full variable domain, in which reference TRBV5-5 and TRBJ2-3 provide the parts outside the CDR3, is DAGVTQSPTHLIKTRGQQVTLRCSPISGHKSVSWYQQVLGQGPQFIFQYYEKEERGRGNFPDRFSARQFPNYSSELNVNALLLGDSALYLCASSLMGQSTDTQYFGPGTRLTVL.

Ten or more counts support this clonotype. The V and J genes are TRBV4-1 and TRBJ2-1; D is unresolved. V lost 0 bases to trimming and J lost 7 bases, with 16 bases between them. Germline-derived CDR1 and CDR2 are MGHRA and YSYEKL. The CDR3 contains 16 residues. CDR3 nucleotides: TGCGCCAGCAGCCAAGACCCACTCGTGTCAAGTAATGAGCAGTTCTTC. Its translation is CASSQDPLVSSNEQFF.

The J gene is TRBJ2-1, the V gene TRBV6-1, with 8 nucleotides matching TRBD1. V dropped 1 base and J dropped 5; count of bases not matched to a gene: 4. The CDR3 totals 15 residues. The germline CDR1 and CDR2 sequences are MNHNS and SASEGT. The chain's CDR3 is CASSEGTGPNNEQFF. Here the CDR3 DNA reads TGTGCCAGCAGTGAAGGGACAGGGCCGAACAATGAGCAGTTCTTC.

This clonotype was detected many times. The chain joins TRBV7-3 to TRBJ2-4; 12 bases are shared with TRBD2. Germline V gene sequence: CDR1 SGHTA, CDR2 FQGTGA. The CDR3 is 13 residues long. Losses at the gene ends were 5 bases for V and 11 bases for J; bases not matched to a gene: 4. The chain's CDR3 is CASSAGLAGVQYF. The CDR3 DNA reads TGTGCCAGCAGCGCGGGACTAGCGGGCGTTCAGTACTTC.

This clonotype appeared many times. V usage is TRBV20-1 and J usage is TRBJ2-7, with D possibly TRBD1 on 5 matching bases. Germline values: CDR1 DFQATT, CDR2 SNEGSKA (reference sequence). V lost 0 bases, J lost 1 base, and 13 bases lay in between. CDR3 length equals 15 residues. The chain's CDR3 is CSARESSRVSYEQYF. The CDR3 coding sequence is TGCAGTGCTAGAGAGTCAAGCAGGGTTTCCTACGAGCAGTACTTC.

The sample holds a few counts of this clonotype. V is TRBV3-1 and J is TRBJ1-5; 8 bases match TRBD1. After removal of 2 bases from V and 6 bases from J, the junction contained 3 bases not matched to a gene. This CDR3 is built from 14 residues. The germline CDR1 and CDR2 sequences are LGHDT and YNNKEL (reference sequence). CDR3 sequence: CASSQPGGGQPQHF. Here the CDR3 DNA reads TGTGCCAGCAGCCAACCAGGGGGCGGTCAGCCCCAGCATTTT.

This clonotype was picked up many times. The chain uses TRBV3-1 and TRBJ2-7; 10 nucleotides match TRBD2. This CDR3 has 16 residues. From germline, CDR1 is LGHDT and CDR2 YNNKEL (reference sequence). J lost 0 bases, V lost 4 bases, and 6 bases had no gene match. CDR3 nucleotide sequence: TGTGCCAGCAGCCTATCTAGCGGGGGCCGCTCCTACGAGCAGTACTTC. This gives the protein CASSLSSGGRSYEQYF.

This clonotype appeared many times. The CDR3 protein is CASSLLRLGELFF. The CDR3 DNA reads TGTGCCAGCAGCTTACTTCGTCTCGGGGAGCTGTTTTTT. This rearrangement joins TRBV11-2 to TRBJ2-2; no clear D. CDR3 length: 13 residues. V was trimmed by 2 bases and J by 7 bases, leaving 8 bases between them. The germline gives CDR1 SGHAT, CDR2 FQNNGV.

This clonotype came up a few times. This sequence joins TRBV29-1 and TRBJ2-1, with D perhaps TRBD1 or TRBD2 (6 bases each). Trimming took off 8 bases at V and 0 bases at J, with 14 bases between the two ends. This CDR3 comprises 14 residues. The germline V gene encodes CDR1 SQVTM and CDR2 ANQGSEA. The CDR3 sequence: CSFWGASSYNEQFF. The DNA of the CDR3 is TGCAGCTTCTGGGGGGCCAGCTCCTACAATGAGCAGTTCTTC.

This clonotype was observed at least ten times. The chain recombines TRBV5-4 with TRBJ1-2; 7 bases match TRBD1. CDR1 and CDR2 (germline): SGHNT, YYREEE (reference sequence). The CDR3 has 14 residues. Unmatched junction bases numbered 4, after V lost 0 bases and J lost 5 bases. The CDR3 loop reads CASSLDRGPYGYTF. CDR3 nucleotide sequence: TGTGCCAGCAGCTTGGACAGGGGTCCGTATGGCTACACCTTC.

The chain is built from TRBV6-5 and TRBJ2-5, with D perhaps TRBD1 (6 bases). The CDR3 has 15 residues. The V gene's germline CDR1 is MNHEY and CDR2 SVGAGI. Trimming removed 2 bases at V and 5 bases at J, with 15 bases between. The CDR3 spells CASSYGSSQGETQYF. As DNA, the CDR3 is TGTGCCAGCAGTTACGGTTCCTCCCAGGGGGAGACCCAGTACTTC.

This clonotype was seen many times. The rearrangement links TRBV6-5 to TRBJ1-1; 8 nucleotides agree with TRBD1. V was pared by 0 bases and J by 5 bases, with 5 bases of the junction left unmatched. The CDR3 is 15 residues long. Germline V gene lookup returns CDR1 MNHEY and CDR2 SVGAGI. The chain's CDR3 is CASSYSYRGDTEAFF. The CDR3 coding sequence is TGTGCCAGCAGTTACTCGTACAGGGGGGATACTGAAGCTTTCTTT.

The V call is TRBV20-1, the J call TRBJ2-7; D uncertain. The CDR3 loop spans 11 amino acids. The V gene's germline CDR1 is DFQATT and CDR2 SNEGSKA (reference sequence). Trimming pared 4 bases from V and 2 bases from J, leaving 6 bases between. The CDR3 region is CSAISPYEQYF. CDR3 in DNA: TGCAGTGCTATCTCTCCCTACGAGCAGTACTTC.